The 21 T cell receptor beta chains below were found in one sample sequenced in a study of blood T cell repertoires in COVID-19. The method was immunoSEQ multiplex PCR; TCRdb's version includes in-frame clones alone and lacks a portion of them. This sample has some 190,000 clones; 85% occur once, and the top ten carry around a sixth. Input material: peripheral blood. These receptor sequences come from a person aged 65 to 85 with COVID-19, enrolled during active disease.

V gene TRBV30 combines with J gene TRBJ2-3; D not certain. Trimming took off 0 bases at V and 4 bases at J, with 11 bases between the two ends. Germline lookup yields CDR1 GTSNPN and CDR2 SVGIG (reference sequence). The CDR3 consists of 14 residues. As DNA, the CDR3 is TGTGCCTGGAGTGTAATGCGGTGGCCAGATACGCAGTATTTT. Its protein product is CAWSVMRWPDTQYF. Complete variable domain (other parts from reference TRBV30 and TRBJ2-3): SQTIHQWPATLVQPVGSPLSLECTVEGTSNPNLYWYRQAAGRGLQLLFYSVGIGQISSEVPQNLSASRPQDRQFILSSKKLLLSDSGFYLCAWSVMRWPDTQYFGPGTRLTVL.

The chain is built from TRBV7-2 and TRBJ2-3, with no clear D. Per the germline V gene, CDR1 is SGHTA and CDR2 is FQGNSA. CDR3 length: 15 residues. Trimming pared 3 bases from V and 2 bases from J, leaving 12 bases between. The CDR3 region is CASSFQAQPTDTQYF. In nucleotides, the CDR3 is TGTGCCAGCAGCTTCCAAGCACAGCCCACAGATACGCAGTATTTT.

The chain employs TRBV7-3 and TRBJ2-3; possibly TRBD2 for D (5 bases). Per germline, CDR1 SGHTA and CDR2 FQGTGA. CDR3 size: 15 residues. Trimming stripped 5 bases from V and 1 base from J, with 13 bases between. The CDR3 is CASSPLFSGTDTQYF. CDR3 DNA: TGTGCCAGCAGCCCCCTCTTTAGCGGCACAGATACGCAGTATTTT.

The rearrangement links TRBV7-9 to TRBJ2-5; 8 nucleotides agree with TRBD1. Germline V gene data show CDR1 as SEHNR and CDR2 as FQNEAQ (reference sequence). This CDR3 comprises 17 residues. The ends lost 3 bases at V and 2 bases at J; junction bases unmatched: 11. The CDR3 spells CASSFFSRTGKQETQYF. In nucleotides, the CDR3 is TGTGCCAGCAGCTTTTTTTCGAGGACAGGGAAACAAGAGACCCAGTACTTC. The variable domain in full, with the rest retrieved from reference TRBV7-9 and TRBJ2-5, is DTGVSQNPRHKITKRGQNVTFRCDPISEHNRLYWYRQTLGQGPEFLTYFQNEAQLEKSRLLSDRFSAERPKGSFSTLEIQRTEQGDSAMYLCASSFFSRTGKQETQYFGPGTRLLVL.

The V gene is TRBV6-1, the J gene TRBJ1-4; no reliable D call. Germline CDR1 is MNHNS and CDR2 is SASEGT. Between the trimmed V and J ends, which lost 3 bases and 5 bases, there was a span of 13 bases. The CDR3 covers 15 residues. The CDR3 is CASSEGNGRNEKLFF. CDR3 nucleotides: TGTGCCAGCAGTGAGGGCAATGGCAGGAATGAAAAACTGTTTTTT.

V and J are TRBV19 and TRBJ2-1, with TRBD1 identical over 7 bases. CDR1 and CDR2 from the germline V gene are LNHDA and SQIVND (reference sequence). V lost 0 bases, J lost 7 bases, and 6 bases stayed unmatched. The CDR3 loop spans 15 amino acids. Here the CDR3 reads CASSIDQVTGNEQFF. DNA of the CDR3: TGTGCCAGTAGTATAGATCAGGTGACAGGGAATGAGCAGTTCTTC.

The chain uses TRBV11-2 and TRBJ2-5; possible D gene TRBD1, 5 bases. CDR1 and CDR2 from the germline V gene are SGHAT and FQNNGV. There are 17 residues in the CDR3. Trimming shortened V by 5 bases and J by 1 base, and 20 bases separated the two germline ends. In DNA, the CDR3 is TGTGCCAGCAGCCCAATTTGGGGCGGTCGCTCCCAAGAGACCCAGTACTTC. It encodes CASSPIWGGRSQETQYF.

This clone has only a few counts. The chain carries TRBV5-6 and TRBJ2-7; tentative D call: TRBD1 (6 bases). The CDR3 is 16 residues long. The V end was cut by 5 bases, the J end by 7 bases, with 25 bases between. Per germline, CDR1 SGHDT and CDR2 YYEEEE. The CDR3 nucleotides read TGTGCCAGCAGGAGGTCAGACAGGTCCGATCCGGGGGAGCAGTACTTC. The encoded protein is CASRRSDRSDPGEQYF. Combining the CDR3 with reference TRBV5-6 and TRBJ2-7 gives the whole variable domain DAGVTQSPTHLIKTRGQQVTLRCSPKSGHDTVSWYQQALGQGPQFIFQYYEEEERQRGNFPDRFSGHQFPNYSSELNVNALLLGDSALYLCASRRSDRSDPGEQYFGPGTRLTVT.

The chain uses TRBV27 and TRBJ1-6; 8 bases are a match to TRBD1. The trim removed 4 bases at V and 7 bases at J, leaving 6 bases unmatched. The CDR3 sequence is 15 residues long. Germline CDR1 is MNHEY and CDR2 is SMNVEV (reference sequence). CDR3 nucleotide sequence: TGTGCCAGCAGTTCCTCGGACAGGGCAAATTCACCCCTCCACTTT. As protein: CASSSSDRANSPLHF.

CDR3 sequence (DNA): TGTGCCAGTAGTGGGACAGTTCGGGCCGCTTTCTTT. This translates into CASSGTVRAAFF. The chain employs TRBV19 and TRBJ1-1; TRBD1 matches 7 bases. This CDR3 contains 12 residues. Looked up from germline, CDR1 is LNHDA and CDR2 is SQIVND (reference sequence). Trimming cost V 5 bases and J 11 bases; bases outside gene matches: 8.

CDR3 bases: TGTGCCAGCAGATTACAGGGCTCTGGGGCCAACGTCCTGACTTTC. Residues: CASRLQGSGANVLTF. This sequence joins TRBV6-5 and TRBJ2-6; tentative D call: TRBD1 (6 bases). The CDR3 sequence is 15 residues long. The V end was cut by 6 bases, the J end by 0 bases, with 9 bases between. CDR1 and CDR2 from the germline V gene are MNHEY and SVGAGI.

A remark on this clone: A junction boundary mismatches the germline segment, possibly from a read error. This chain links TRBV5-4 with TRBJ2-1; D is perhaps TRBD2 (6 bases). This CDR3 is built from 16 residues. Germline CDR1 is SGHNT and CDR2 is YYREEE (reference sequence). The DNA of the CDR3 is TGTGCCAGCAGTTGGGCGCGGGGAGCGGGCTACTATGAGCAGTTCTTC. Its translation is CASSWARGAGYYEQFF. The full variable domain, rest sourced from reference TRBV5-4 and TRBJ2-1, is ETGVTQSPTHLIKTRGQQVTLRCSSQSGHNTVSWYQQALGQGPQFIFQYYREEENGRGNFPPRFSGLQFPNYSSELNVNALELDDSALYLCASSWARGAGYYEQFFGPGTRLTVL.

The V call is TRBV5-1, the J call TRBJ1-4; D gene ambiguous. Germline V CDR1 and CDR2: SGHRS, YFSETQ. V lost 0 bases to trimming and J lost 8 bases, with 11 bases between them. The CDR3 sequence is 14 residues long. In DNA, the CDR3 is TGCGCCAGCAGCTTGGAACTCCCGGGGGAAAAACTGTTTTTT. Translation: CASSLELPGEKLFF. Based on the CDR3 plus reference TRBV5-1 and TRBJ1-4, the full variable domain is KAGVTQTPRYLIKTRGQQVTLSCSPISGHRSVSWYQQTPGQGLQFLFEYFSETQRNKGNFPGRFSGRQFSNSRSEMNVSTLELGDSALYLCASSLELPGEKLFFGSGTQLSVL.

The V call is TRBV7-2, the J call TRBJ2-7; 7 bases align to TRBD1. V lost 5 bases, J lost 2 bases, and 3 bases stayed unmatched. Germline V gives CDR1 SGHTA, CDR2 FQGNSA. CDR3 length equals 13 residues. CDR3: CASSRTGTYEQYF. The CDR3 DNA reads as TGTGCCAGCAGCCGGACAGGAACCTACGAGCAGTACTTC.

This chain joins TRBV5-1 and TRBJ2-5; 7 nucleotides agree with TRBD2. The CDR3 runs 15 residues. Germline values: CDR1 SGHRS, CDR2 YFSETQ. The V segment lost 0 bases and the J segment 5 bases; nucleotides outside the gene matches: 7. The CDR3 loop is CASSLGTRRSETQYF. In DNA form, the CDR3 reads TGCGCCAGCAGCTTGGGGACTAGACGCTCCGAGACCCAGTACTTC.

This chain connects TRBV27 to TRBJ1-5; D might be TRBD1 (5 bases). The germline gives CDR1 MNHEY, CDR2 SMNVEV (reference sequence). With 10 bases removed from V and 2 bases from J, the gap between germline ends came to 15 bases. The CDR3 sequence is 14 residues long. CDR3 sequence: CANLSGPGNQPQHF. The CDR3, as DNA: TGTGCCAACCTGTCAGGGCCCGGCAATCAGCCCCAGCATTTT.

V and J are TRBV6-5 and TRBJ1-3; 8 nucleotides align to TRBD1. The CDR3 contains 16 residues. The trim removed 0 bases at V and 0 bases at J, leaving 1 base unmatched. CDR1 MNHEY and CDR2 SVGAGI come from the germline V gene. CDR3 nucleotide sequence: TGTGCCAGCAGTTACTCGGGACAGGCCTCTGGAAACACCATATATTTT. Translated: CASSYSGQASGNTIYF.

The chain has TRBV25-1 and TRBJ2-2; TRBD2 agrees at 8 bases. The junction had 3 bases not matched to a gene; V was cut back by 6 bases and J by 3 bases. Germline CDR1 MGHDK, CDR2 SYGVNS. The CDR3 sequence is 14 residues long. The CDR3 region is CASRAGADTGELFF. CDR3 in DNA: TGTGCCAGCAGAGCGGGAGCGGACACCGGGGAGCTGTTTTTT.

The genes are TRBV5-1 and TRBJ1-5, with D uncertain. Germline assignment: CDR1 SGHRS and CDR2 YFSETQ. CDR3 size: 14 residues. The V end lost 5 bases, the J end lost 1 base, and 10 bases lay between the germline ends. CDR3 DNA: TGCGCCAGCAGGTCGGGGATAAGCAATCAGCCCCAGCATTTT. This codes for CASRSGISNQPQHF.

The chain has TRBV13 and TRBJ1-5; TRBD1 is a possible D gene (6 bases). V lost 0 bases, J lost 13 bases, and 16 bases lay in between. Germline CDR1 is PRHDT and CDR2 is FYEKMQ (reference sequence). This CDR3 has 14 residues. CDR3 sequence: CASSLGRNRDNQHF. CDR3 DNA: TGTGCCAGCAGCTTAGGCCGTAATAGGGACAATCAGCATTTT.

The chain joins TRBV30 to TRBJ1-1; 8 positions match TRBD1. The V and J ends lost 5 bases and 6 bases, in that order; junction bases with no gene match: 2. The germline CDR1 and CDR2 sequences are GTSNPN and SVGIG (reference sequence). The CDR3 totals 11 residues. The CDR3 protein is CAWDRGSEAFF. In nucleotides, the CDR3 is TGTGCCTGGGACAGGGGTTCTGAAGCTTTCTTT.